This TCR beta chain derives from a study of shared T cell receptors in the human thymus. This CDR3 comprises 17 residues. Germline CDR1 and CDR2: MNHEY and SMNVEV (reference sequence). V was trimmed by 5 bases and J by 0 bases, leaving 17 bases between them. This clone turned up a few times. Some clones are missing from TCRdb's copy, which holds only in-frame ones; the method was immunoSEQ multiplex PCR. Of just under 550,000 clones in the sample, roughly 74% were seen once. These records were also assigned to another study, of human thymus T cells. Per that study: Infants served as donors; they were healthy and Finnish and were having corrective surgery for congenital heart defects. The source of the thymus tissue was resections taken during corrective heart surgery. Thymic and blood repertoires appeared to carry a bias in their V and J gene usage. Reports from related research described highly overlapping thymic repertoires among unrelated individuals.

The rearrangement links TRBV27 to TRBJ1-3; D is perhaps TRBD1 (6 bases). The material sequenced was thymocytes. The sequence was collected from a boy younger than two with a congenital heart defect. CDR3 bases: TGTGCCAGCAGTCCCCACCGGACAGACATCTCTGGAAACACCATATATTTT. Amino acids: CASSPHRTDISGNTIYF.